The 32 T cell receptor beta chains below all came from one sample that was sequenced in a study of neurological immune-mediated disorders. TCRdb itself ran the 5' RACE reads through MiXCR, one entry per CDR3 protein. This sample has about 70,000 distinct CDR3 sequences; roughly 3.1% occur once, and the top ten carry 4.5% to 6.5%. Sequencing was carried out using PBMCs. These receptors all stem from a woman aged 45-65 years with multiple sclerosis.

This clonotype was seen many times. The chain is built from TRBV5-6 and TRBJ2-6; the D is unclear. The V gene's germline CDR1 is SGHDT and CDR2 YYEEEE. Trimming cost V 2 bases and J 2 bases, with 8 bases left between them. This CDR3 spans 15 amino acids. CDR3 sequence (DNA): TGTGCCAGCAGCTTACGTGGGCCTGGGGCCAACGTCCTGACTTTC. This encodes CASSLRGPGANVLTF.

Of note for this clonotype: A much larger clonotype is one base distant, so this may be a read error. This chain uses TRBV20-1 with TRBJ1-2; D is unclear. The length of the CDR3 is 11 residues. The germline V gene has CDR1 DFQATT and CDR2 SNEGSKA (reference sequence). Trimming took off 0 bases at V and 8 bases at J, with 7 bases between the two ends. DNA for the CDR3: TGCAGTGCTAGAGACGTAGCGGGCTACACCTTC. Translation gives CSARDVAGYTF.

This clonotype was observed at least ten times. The V gene is TRBV12-5, the J gene TRBJ1-1; no reliable D call. Germline V CDR1 and CDR2: LGHNT, FRNRAP. This CDR3 region has 12 residues. Trimming took off 3 bases at V and 7 bases at J, with 9 bases between the two ends. This chain's CDR3 is CASGFWGDEAFF. In nucleotides, the CDR3 is TGTGCTAGTGGTTTTTGGGGAGATGAAGCTTTCTTT. The complete variable domain, with remaining parts taken from reference TRBV12-5 and TRBJ1-1, reads DARVTQTPRHKVTEMGQEVTMRCQPILGHNTVFWYRQTMMQGLELLAYFRNRAPLDDSGMPKDRFSAEMPDATLATLKIQPSEPRDSAVYFCASGFWGDEAFFGQGTRLTVV.

The table lists this clonotype with many counts. J is TRBJ1-6 and V is TRBV7-2; no firm D call. From germline, CDR1 is SGHTA and CDR2 FQGNSA. This CDR3 is 14 amino acids long. Deletions cut 6 bases from V and 8 bases from J, with 14 bases between. Here the CDR3 DNA reads TGTGCCAGCAGTATAGCGGGGTCGGATTCACCCCTCCACTTT. It encodes CASSIAGSDSPLHF.

This clonotype has at least ten counts. The CDR3 sequence is CSASSGFHYEQYF. For the CDR3, the DNA is TGCAGTGCTAGCTCCGGGTTTCACTACGAGCAGTACTTC. The rearrangement uses TRBV20-1 and TRBJ2-7, with unresolved D. Germline V CDR1 and CDR2: DFQATT, SNEGSKA (reference sequence). Trimming cost V 3 bases and J 3 bases, with 12 bases left between them. The CDR3 sequence is 13 residues long.

In this sample, this clonotype turned up many times. This chain connects TRBV5-1 to TRBJ2-5, with D tentatively TRBD1 (5 bases). The germline gives CDR1 SGHRS, CDR2 YFSETQ. This CDR3 has 14 residues. The V and J ends lost 0 bases and 5 bases respectively, with 11 bases between them. The CDR3 region is CASSLVSGWETQYF. CDR3 sequence (DNA): TGCGCCAGCAGCTTGGTGTCAGGGTGGGAGACCCAGTACTTC.

There are many counts of this clonotype. V gene TRBV20-1 combines with J gene TRBJ1-1, with D possibly being TRBD1 (6 bases). There are 15 residues in the CDR3. Per the germline V gene, CDR1 is DFQATT and CDR2 is SNEGSKA (reference sequence). Trimming shortened V by 4 bases and J by 5 bases, and 20 bases separated the two germline ends. The CDR3 DNA reads as TGCAGTGCTAACCCCCGGACAGTCTCCGTTACTGAAGCTTTCTTT. Its translation is CSANPRTVSVTEAFF.

This clonotype was seen repeatedly, ten times or more. This chain connects TRBV5-1 to TRBJ2-2, with TRBD1 matching 8 bases. J was trimmed by 4 bases and V by 5 bases; bases with no gene match: 4. CDR1 is SGHRS and CDR2 is YFSETQ in the germline V gene. The CDR3 has 14 residues. The CDR3 region has the DNA TGCGCCAGCAGTTGGGGACAGGCCACCGGGGAGCTGTTTTTT. This encodes CASSWGQATGELFF. Together with reference TRBV5-1 and TRBJ2-2, the CDR3 gives the full variable domain: KAGVTQTPRYLIKTRGQQVTLSCSPISGHRSVSWYQQTPGQGLQFLFEYFSETQRNKGNFPGRFSGRQFSNSRSEMNVSTLELGDSALYLCASSWGQATGELFFGEGSRLTVL.

This clonotype was recorded at least ten times. The gene calls are TRBV7-8 and TRBJ2-5; possible D gene TRBD2, 6 bases. The germline V gene encodes CDR1 SGHVS and CDR2 FQNEAQ. The CDR3 extends over 17 amino acids. Trimming left V 2 bases short and J 0 bases short, with 16 bases between. The CDR3 protein is CASSLHRGFTHQETQYF. CDR3 coding DNA: TGTGCCAGCAGCTTACACCGGGGGTTCACTCACCAAGAGACCCAGTACTTC.

This clonotype was detected many times. This CDR3 is CSARDRRDSYEQYF. CDR3 in DNA: TGCAGTGCTAGAGATAGGAGAGACTCCTACGAGCAGTACTTC. The V gene is TRBV20-1, the J gene TRBJ2-7; D is undetermined. Germline CDR1 is DFQATT and CDR2 is SNEGSKA (reference sequence). The CDR3 runs to 14 residues. V lost 0 bases to trimming and J lost 0 bases, with 9 bases between them.

This clonotype has more than one count but fewer than ten. The chain has TRBV7-6 and TRBJ2-4; 8 bases agree with TRBD1. The CDR3 contains 13 residues. CDR1 is SGHVS and CDR2 is FNYEAQ in the germline V gene. The trim removed 0 bases at V and 13 bases at J, leaving 5 bases unmatched. DNA for the CDR3: TGTGCCAGCAGCTTAGCTGCGGACAGGGAGCAGTACTTC. Its translation is CASSLAADREQYF.

This clonotype came up many times. V is TRBV6-2 or TRBV6-3 and J is TRBJ2-1, with a possible D match to TRBD2 (7 bases). V lost 7 bases to trimming and J lost 2 bases, with 15 bases between them. Germline V gene sequence: CDR1 MNHEY, CDR2 SVGEGT. The CDR3 length is 15 residues. This CDR3 reads CASIGGTYPYNEQFF. In DNA, the CDR3 is TGTGCCAGCATCGGGGGGACATACCCCTACAATGAGCAGTTCTTC.

The table lists this clonotype with many counts. This chain links TRBV9 with TRBJ1-6, with D tentatively TRBD1 (5 bases). Germline-derived CDR1 and CDR2 are SGDLS and YYNGEE. The CDR3 runs to 14 residues. Trimming took 2 bases from V and 8 from J, leaving 11 bases between them. The CDR3 spells CASSVGTGYSPLHF. The CDR3 bases are TGTGCCAGCAGCGTCGGGACGGGTTATTCACCCCTCCACTTT.

This clonotype appeared a few times. The chain uses TRBV4-2 and TRBJ2-3; unclear D gene. Germline CDR1 and CDR2: LGHNA and YNFKEQ. With 1 base removed from V and 1 base from J, the gap between germline ends came to 9 bases. CDR3 size: 15 residues. The CDR3 reads CASSQAFQRTDTQYF. The CDR3, as DNA: TGTGCCAGCAGCCAAGCCTTCCAACGCACAGATACGCAGTATTTT.

This clonotype was found many times. V gene TRBV5-1 combines with J gene TRBJ2-2, with D perhaps TRBD1 (5 bases). Per the germline V gene, CDR1 is SGHRS and CDR2 is YFSETQ. The V end was cut by 0 bases, the J end by 2 bases, with 8 bases between. The length of the CDR3 is 15 residues. In DNA form, the CDR3 reads TGCGCCAGCAGCTTGGAGGGGATTAACACCGGGGAGCTGTTTTTT. This gives the protein CASSLEGINTGELFF.

There are many counts of this clonotype. The V gene is TRBV5-5, the J gene TRBJ1-1; the D gene is possibly TRBD1 (6 bases). From germline, CDR1 is SGHKS and CDR2 YYEKEE (reference sequence). CDR3 length equals 13 residues. Trimming removed 2 bases at V and 8 bases at J, with 13 bases between. The CDR3 sequence: CASSFRTENEAFF. The CDR3 bases are TGTGCCAGCAGCTTTCGGACAGAGAACGAAGCTTTCTTT.

This clonotype was detected many times. The rearrangement links TRBV5-1 to TRBJ1-1; TRBD1 aligns across 10 bases. The CDR3 has 14 residues. CDR1 is SGHRS and CDR2 is YFSETQ in the germline V gene. The V gene end was trimmed by 4 bases and the J gene end by 4 bases; junction bases not matched to a gene: 4. CDR3 DNA sequence: TGCGCCAGCAGCATGGGACAGGGGATCACTGAAGCTTTCTTT. Protein product: CASSMGQGITEAFF. Based on the CDR3 plus reference TRBV5-1 and TRBJ1-1, the full variable domain is KAGVTQTPRYLIKTRGQQVTLSCSPISGHRSVSWYQQTPGQGLQFLFEYFSETQRNKGNFPGRFSGRQFSNSRSEMNVSTLELGDSALYLCASSMGQGITEAFFGQGTRLTVV.

At least ten counts were recorded for this clonotype. The rearrangement uses TRBV5-5 and TRBJ2-5, with 9 positions matching TRBD1. J gave up 4 bases and V 0 bases, and 7 bases lay outside the gene matches. Germline V lookup: CDR1 SGHKS, CDR2 YYEKEE (reference sequence). The CDR3 totals 16 residues. CDR3 coding DNA: TGTGCCAGCAGCTTGGAACCGACAGGGGGAACAGAGACCCAGTACTTC. Translation gives CASSLEPTGGTETQYF.

This clonotype was counted many times. V gene TRBV6-1 combines with J gene TRBJ1-1; D is undetermined. Between the trimmed V and J ends, which lost 9 bases and 0 bases, there was a span of 14 bases. The length of the CDR3 is 14 residues. Germline V CDR1 and CDR2: MNHNS, SASEGT. CDR3 DNA sequence: TGTGCCAGTAGGCCGGGTCTTATGAACACTGAAGCTTTCTTT. It yields the protein CASRPGLMNTEAFF.

This clonotype was observed many times. The genes are TRBV27 and TRBJ2-3; 7 bases align to TRBD1. Unmatched junction bases numbered 5, after V lost 3 bases and J lost 2 bases. Per the germline V gene, CDR1 is MNHEY and CDR2 is SMNVEV (reference sequence). This CDR3 comprises 15 residues. CDR3 sequence: CASSFRDRATDTQYF. In nucleotides, the CDR3 is TGTGCCAGCAGTTTCCGGGACAGAGCCACAGATACGCAGTATTTT.

V usage is TRBV10-3 and J usage is TRBJ1-2, with TRBD1 matching 8 bases. The germline gives CDR1 ENHRY, CDR2 SYGVKD. CDR3 length: 14 residues. Trimming took 4 bases from V and 6 from J; bases not matched to a gene: 7. In DNA, the CDR3 is TGTGCCATCAGTGTTGGCAGGGGGCCGGATGGCTACACCTTC. It is translated as CAISVGRGPDGYTF.

This clonotype was counted at least ten times. Germline is not matched at one junction end, which may reflect a read error. The chain combines TRBV7-2 with TRBJ2-1; D remains unclear. The length of the CDR3 is 11 residues. Germline-derived CDR1 and CDR2 are SGHTA and FQGNSA. This CDR3 is CASSLVSPLIF. The CDR3, as DNA: TGTGCCAGCAGCTTAGTCAGTCCGTTGATCTTC.

This clonotype was detected many times. This chain joins TRBV5-1 and TRBJ2-6, with D hard to call. Trimming took 7 bases from V and 0 from J, leaving 11 bases between them. The CDR3 extends over 15 amino acids. The germline V gene encodes CDR1 SGHRS and CDR2 YFSETQ. CDR3: CASSTENSGANVLTF. The CDR3 nucleotides read TGCGCCAGCTCCACTGAAAACTCTGGGGCCAACGTCCTGACTTTC.

In this sample, this clonotype turned up a few times. V gene TRBV20-1 combines with J gene TRBJ2-3, with TRBD2 as a possible D gene (5 bases). The V and J ends lost 5 bases and 10 bases respectively, with 10 bases between them. Germline CDR1 is DFQATT and CDR2 is SNEGSKA (reference sequence). This CDR3 spans 10 amino acids. This CDR3 reads CSAYRTAQYF. The CDR3, as DNA: TGCAGTGCTTACCGGACTGCGCAGTATTTT.

This clonotype was observed at least ten times. The V call is TRBV20-1, the J call TRBJ2-7; D unresolved. The germline V gene has CDR1 DFQATT and CDR2 SNEGSKA (reference sequence). V lost 5 bases, J lost 4 bases, and 15 bases lay in between. The CDR3 is 13 residues long. The CDR3 loop reads CSASRQDGYEQYV. CDR3 nucleotides: TGCAGTGCTTCACGACAAGATGGTTACGAGCAGTACGTC.

This clonotype was counted ten times or more. The junction and the germline gene differ at one end; a read error may be behind it. The chain carries TRBV7-8 and TRBJ2-3; possibly TRBD2 for D (5 bases). The CDR3 contains 14 residues. Germline V gene sequence: CDR1 SGHVS, CDR2 FQNEAQ. The CDR3 DNA sequence: TGTGCCGGCAGCTTACGGCGGGGCACAGATACGCAGTATTTT. Its translation is CAGSLRRGTDTQYF.

This clonotype was seen ten or more times. The genes are TRBV20-1 and TRBJ1-2; D gene ambiguous. The CDR3 loop spans 15 amino acids. V lost 0 bases, J lost 4 bases, and 15 bases lay in between. CDR1 is DFQATT and CDR2 is SNEGSKA in the germline V gene (reference sequence). In nucleotides, the CDR3 is TGCAGTGCTAGAGATCTGCCTAATCGGGGCTATGGCTACACCTTC. It codes for CSARDLPNRGYGYTF.

This clonotype was seen ten or more times. The genes are TRBV20-1 and TRBJ2-5; 10 bases agree with TRBD2. Germline loops: CDR1 DFQATT, CDR2 SNEGSKA (reference sequence). CDR3 size: 13 residues. CDR3 residues: CRVTSGLQETQYF. In DNA form, the CDR3 reads TGCAGGGTGACTAGCGGGCTCCAAGAGACCCAGTACTTC.

There are many counts of this clonotype. The genes are TRBV7-8 and TRBJ2-7; 10 bases align to TRBD1. V lost 4 bases to trimming and J lost 0 bases; unmatched junction nucleotides: 0. Germline V gene data show CDR1 as SGHVS and CDR2 as FQNEAQ. There are 14 residues in the CDR3. CDR3 nucleotide sequence: TGTGCCAGCAGCTGGGACAGGGGCTCCTACGAGCAGTACTTC. Translation: CASSWDRGSYEQYF.

This clonotype was seen many times. The chain joins TRBV20-1 to TRBJ2-5, with 7 bases aligning to TRBD2. The CDR3 loop spans 15 amino acids. The V gene end was trimmed by 3 bases and the J gene end by 4 bases; junction bases not matched to a gene: 11. Germline loops: CDR1 DFQATT, CDR2 SNEGSKA (reference sequence). The CDR3 spells CSASVAGRVRETQYF. In DNA form, the CDR3 reads TGCAGTGCTAGCGTGGCAGGGAGGGTTCGAGAGACCCAGTACTTC.

This clonotype was seen many times. The CDR3 region has the DNA TGCGCCAGCAGCTTGCCCACCGACGGCTACAATGAGCAGTTCTTC. It specifies CASSLPTDGYNEQFF. The chain is built from TRBV5-1 and TRBJ2-1; D unresolved. Germline CDR1 and CDR2: SGHRS and YFSETQ. Trimming took off 1 base at V and 3 bases at J, with 11 bases between the two ends. This CDR3 comprises 15 residues. Combining the CDR3 with reference TRBV5-1 and TRBJ2-1 gives the whole variable domain KAGVTQTPRYLIKTRGQQVTLSCSPISGHRSVSWYQQTPGQGLQFLFEYFSETQRNKGNFPGRFSGRQFSNSRSEMNVSTLELGDSALYLCASSLPTDGYNEQFFGPGTRLTVL.

This clonotype was detected ten times or more. This chain connects TRBV29-1 to TRBJ2-7; 7 bases fit TRBD2. The CDR3 has 12 amino acids. CDR1 SQVTM and CDR2 ANQGSEA come from the germline V gene. V shed 7 bases and J 7 bases; nucleotides not matched to a gene: 10. In nucleotides, the CDR3 is TGCAGCGCGGGGGTGGGGACTAAAGAGCAGTACTTC. Translation: CSAGVGTKEQYF.